This entry features one T cell receptor beta chain sequence. This entry belongs to a study of T cell responses to AZD1222 COVID-19 vaccine. Germline lookup yields CDR1 LGHNA and CDR2 YNFKEQ. There are 15 residues in the CDR3. J lost 6 bases, V lost 2 bases, and 6 bases had no gene match. Profiling relied on immunoSEQ multiplex PCR, and the TCRdb table lists in-frame clones only, not all of them. The table shows 110,000 to 150,000 clones, with roughly 90% occurring only once. Sequenced material: peripheral blood, taken 28 days after the second AZD1222 dose. This rearrangement joins TRBV4-2 to TRBJ2-2, with 7 bases identical to TRBD2. This receptor was identified in an adult who received the AZD1222 COVID-19 vaccine. The CDR3 coding sequence is TGTGCCAGCAGCCAATCAGGACTAGGTCCCGGGGAGCTGTTTTTT. Protein product: CASSQSGLGPGELFF.